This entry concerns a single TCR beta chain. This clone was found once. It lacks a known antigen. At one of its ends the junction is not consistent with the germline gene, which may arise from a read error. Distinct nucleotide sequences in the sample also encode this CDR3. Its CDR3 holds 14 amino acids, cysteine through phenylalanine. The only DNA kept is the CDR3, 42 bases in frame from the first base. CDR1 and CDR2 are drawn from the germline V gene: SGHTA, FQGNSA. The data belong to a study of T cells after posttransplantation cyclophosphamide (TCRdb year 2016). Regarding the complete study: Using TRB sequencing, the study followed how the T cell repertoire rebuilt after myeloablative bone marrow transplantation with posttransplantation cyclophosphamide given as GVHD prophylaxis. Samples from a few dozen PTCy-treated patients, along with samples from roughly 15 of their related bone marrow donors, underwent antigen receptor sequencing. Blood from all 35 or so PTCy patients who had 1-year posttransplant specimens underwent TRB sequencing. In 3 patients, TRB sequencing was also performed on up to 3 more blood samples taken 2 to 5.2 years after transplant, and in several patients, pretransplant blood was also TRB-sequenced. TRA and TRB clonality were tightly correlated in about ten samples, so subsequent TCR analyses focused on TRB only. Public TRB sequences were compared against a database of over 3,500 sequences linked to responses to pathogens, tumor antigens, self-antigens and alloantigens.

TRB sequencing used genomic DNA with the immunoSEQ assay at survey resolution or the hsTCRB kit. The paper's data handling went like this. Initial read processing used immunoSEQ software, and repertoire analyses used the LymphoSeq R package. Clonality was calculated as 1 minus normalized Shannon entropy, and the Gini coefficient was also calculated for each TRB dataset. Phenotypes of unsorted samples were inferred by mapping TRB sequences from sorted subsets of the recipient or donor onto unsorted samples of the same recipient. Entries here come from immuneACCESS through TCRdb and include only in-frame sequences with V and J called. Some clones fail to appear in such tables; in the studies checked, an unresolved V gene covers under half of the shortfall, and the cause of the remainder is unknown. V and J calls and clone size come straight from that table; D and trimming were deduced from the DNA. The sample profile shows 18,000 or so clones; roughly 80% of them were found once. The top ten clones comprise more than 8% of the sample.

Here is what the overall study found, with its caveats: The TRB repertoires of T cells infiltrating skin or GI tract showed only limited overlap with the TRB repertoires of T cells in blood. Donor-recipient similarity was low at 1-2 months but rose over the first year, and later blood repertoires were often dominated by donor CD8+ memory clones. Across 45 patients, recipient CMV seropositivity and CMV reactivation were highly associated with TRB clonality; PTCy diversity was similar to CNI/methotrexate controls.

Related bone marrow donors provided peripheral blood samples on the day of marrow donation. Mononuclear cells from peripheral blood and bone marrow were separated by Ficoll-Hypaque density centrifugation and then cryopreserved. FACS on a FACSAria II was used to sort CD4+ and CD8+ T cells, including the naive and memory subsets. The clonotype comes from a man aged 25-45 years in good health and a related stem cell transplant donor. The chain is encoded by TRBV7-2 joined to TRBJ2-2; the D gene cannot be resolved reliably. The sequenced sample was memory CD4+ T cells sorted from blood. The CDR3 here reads CASSLDTTTGELFF. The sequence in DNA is TGTGCCAGCAGTTTAGACACTACCACCGGGGAGCTGTTTTTT.